The T cell receptor (beta chain) described here comes from a study of CD8+ T cells in alopecia areata. As for the study in general: Spontaneously alopecic C3H/HeJ graft donors, roughly 6-12 months old, gave skin to roughly 7-11-week-old female C3H/HeJ mice.

Cells that came from pooled cutaneous lymph nodes were sorted using CD4, CD8alpha, NKG2D, NKG2ACE and other markers. This CDR3 has 15 residues. V was pared by 0 bases and J by 0 bases, with 10 bases between. The germline V gene encodes CDR1 GKSSPN and CDR2 SITVG. Reverse transcribed after extraction, RNA yielded cDNA as the sequencing template. Repertoires were generated with immunoSEQ multiplex PCR, while TCRdb's copy carries only in-frame clones and drops some. Recorded here are around 290,000 clones, none singletons. Study results and caveats: Lesional scalp, especially alopecia totalis/universalis, showed higher clonality than normal scalp. Scalp repertoires also include resident alphabeta T cells from normal skin.

This clone was detected only a few times. The antigen remains unidentified. Mouse gene names apply. The read comes to an end 4 residues before the CDR3 does, leaving the germline J gene to fill in the end. The V and J genes are TRBV31 and TRBJ2-3; maybe TRBD2 (5 bases). The sequenced material came from CD4+ T cells sorted from a lymph node. The sequence was obtained from a C3H/HeJ mouse with alopecia areata. This line is of MHC haplotype H2-k. The part of the CDR3 DNA that was read is TGTGCCTGGAGTCTGGCTGGGAATAGTGCAGAA. Translating gives CAWSLAGNSAE. The CDR3 reads in full as CAWSLAGNSAETLYF. Full variable domain (outside the CDR3, taken from reference TRBV31 and TRBJ2-3): AQTIHQWPVAEIKAVGSPLSLGCTIKGKSSPNLYWYWQATGGTLQQLFYSITVGQVESVVQLNLSASRPKDDQFILSTEKLLLSHSGFYLCAWSLAGNSAETLYFGSGTRLTVL.